Here is one T cell receptor (beta chain) with its context. Caucasian individuals from Russia who were healthy and aged 6 to 90 acted as donors. Per sample, no less than 5 micrograms of total RNA were extracted. This sample stems from a study of blood T cells in healthy people across ages. Next came a second PCR, run for about 6 to 11 cycles, which used a sample-barcoded 5' primer along with a J-beta primer mix. In TCRdb, the 5' RACE reads were re-called with MiXCR into one record per CDR3 protein. Of around 1,000,000 distinct CDR3 sequences in the sample, about 23% were seen once. Between the trimmed V and J ends, which lost 1 base and 0 bases, there was a span of 11 bases. The CDR3 is 16 residues long. This same sample was also part of a study on T cells of mothers and their children. That work adds: The extracted RNA was employed in its entirety for cDNA synthesis, at approximately 1.5 ug per 15 ul. Slightly higher but non-significant overlap marked related mother-child pairs versus unrelated pairs.

The rearrangement uses TRBV12-3 or TRBV12-4 and TRBJ2-3, with D perhaps TRBD1 (6 bases). The sequence derives from a girl aged 2 to 10 in good health. What was sequenced was blood. The CDR3 DNA reads TGTGCCAGCAGTTTAGTACCAGGGGCGAGCACAGATACGCAGTATTTT. It codes for CASSLVPGASTDTQYF.